This T cell receptor beta chain was sequenced during a study of metastatic and nonmetastatic thyroid tumors. Study as a whole: It was across blood and tumor or nodule tissue from malignant and benign thyroid patients that repertoires were compared.

CDR1 and CDR2 from the germline V gene are DFQATT and SNEGSKA (reference sequence). V was trimmed by 3 bases and J by 0 bases, leaving 6 bases between them. The CDR3 is 12 amino acids. This clone occurred once. TCRdb re-clonotyped the PCR reads through MiXCR. The table includes 30,000 to 45,000 clones, around 26% detected once. Each patient went into thyroid surgery without having received any treatment. The sample taken for sequencing was blood. This clonotype was obtained from a female donor with papillary thyroid cancer or a benign thyroid nodule (not recorded which). Some clones in this sample may be carry-over from other donors' samples. The J gene is TRBJ2-7, the V gene TRBV20-1; D may be TRBD2 (6 bases). The CDR3: CSASGSSYEQYF. The CDR3 DNA reads as TGCAGTGCTAGCGGGAGCTCCTACGAGCAGTACTTC.